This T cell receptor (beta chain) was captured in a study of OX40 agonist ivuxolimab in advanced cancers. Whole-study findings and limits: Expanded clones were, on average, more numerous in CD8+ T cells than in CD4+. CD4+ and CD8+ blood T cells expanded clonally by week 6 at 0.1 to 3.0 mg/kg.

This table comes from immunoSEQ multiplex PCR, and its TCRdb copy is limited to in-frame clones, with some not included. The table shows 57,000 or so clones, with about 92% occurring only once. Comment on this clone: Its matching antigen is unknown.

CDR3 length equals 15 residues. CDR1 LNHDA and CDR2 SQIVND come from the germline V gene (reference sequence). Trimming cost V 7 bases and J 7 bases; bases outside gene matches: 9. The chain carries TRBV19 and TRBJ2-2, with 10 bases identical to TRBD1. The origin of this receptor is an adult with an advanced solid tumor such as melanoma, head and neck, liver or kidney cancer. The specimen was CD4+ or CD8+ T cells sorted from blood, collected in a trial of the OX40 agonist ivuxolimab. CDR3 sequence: CASTPRQGAVGELFF. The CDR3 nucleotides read TGTGCCAGTACCCCGCGACAGGGGGCGGTCGGGGAGCTGTTTTTT.